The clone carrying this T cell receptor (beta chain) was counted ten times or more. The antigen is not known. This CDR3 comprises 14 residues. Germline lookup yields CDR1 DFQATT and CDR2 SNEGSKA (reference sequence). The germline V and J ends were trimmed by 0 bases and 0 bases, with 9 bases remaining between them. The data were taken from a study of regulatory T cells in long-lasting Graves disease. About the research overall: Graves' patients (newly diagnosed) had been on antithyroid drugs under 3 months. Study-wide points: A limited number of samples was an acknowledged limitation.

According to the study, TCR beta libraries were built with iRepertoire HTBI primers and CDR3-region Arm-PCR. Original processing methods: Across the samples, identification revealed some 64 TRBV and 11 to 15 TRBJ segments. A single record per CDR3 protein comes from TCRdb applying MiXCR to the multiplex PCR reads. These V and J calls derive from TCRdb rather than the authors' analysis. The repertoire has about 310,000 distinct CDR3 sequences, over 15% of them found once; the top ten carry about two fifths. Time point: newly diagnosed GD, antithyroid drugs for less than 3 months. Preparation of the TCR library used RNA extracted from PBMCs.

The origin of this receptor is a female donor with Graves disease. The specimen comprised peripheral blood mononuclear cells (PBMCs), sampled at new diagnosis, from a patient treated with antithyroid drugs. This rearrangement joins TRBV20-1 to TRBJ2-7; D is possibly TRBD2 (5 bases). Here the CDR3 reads CSARDSGSSYEQYF. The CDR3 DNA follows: TGCAGTGCTAGAGATTCGGGGAGCTCCTACGAGCAGTACTTC.